This TCR beta chain was recovered during a study of human T cells and chemical hapten exposure. Study details: There were per-sample TCR yield variations, arising mainly from small pooled library volume differences.

Documented time point: patch test 2, 6 weeks after DPC sensitization. As to treatment: therapeutic diphenylcyclopropenone sensitization with weekly scalp DPC. Whole blood, unfractionated, served as the material for total RNA extraction. The study used a library that attached unique molecular identifiers to individual cDNA molecules. In the study's own analysis: Per-sample TCR counts ranged from about 20,000 to 750,000, median around 100,000. One entry per CDR3 protein, called by TCRdb with MiXCR from the RACE reads. TCRdb assigned the V and J calls; the authors' analysis was not used. The sample includes around 42,000 distinct CDR3 sequences, 9.5% to 10% of them seen just once. The table lists this clonotype with many counts. Its antigen is as yet unknown. Findings and caveats of the study: After DPC sensitization, TCRs above 1 in 1000 frequency showed no change.

CDR1 is MNHEY, CDR2 SVGEGT, per germline. V was trimmed by 6 bases and J by 4 bases, leaving 7 bases between them. The CDR3 consists of 12 residues. The chain carries TRBV6-2 or TRBV6-3 and TRBJ2-1; no reliable D call. The receptor comes from a woman aged 25 to 45 with alopecia areata. Some clones in this sample may be carry-over from other donors' samples. This specimen consisted of whole blood, obtained in connection with sensitization to the hapten diphenylcyclopropenone (DPC). The CDR3 sequence: CASSDWYNEQFF. The DNA of the CDR3 is TGTGCCAGCAGCGACTGGTACAATGAGCAGTTCTTC.